These 2 T cell receptor beta chains were all obtained from the same sample, sequenced in a study of identifying expanded T cells in peripheral blood (dated by TCRdb to the late 2010s). The library was built by means of the immunoSEQ multiplex PCR assay. The source is immuneACCESS, and TCRdb retained only in-frame sequences with V and J called. Part of the clones is not carried over; for the studies checked, unresolved V genes explain less than half of this, and the remainder is unexplained. The sample yields 120,000 or so clones; more than 80% were counted once. The top ten clonotypes cover 2.5% to 3.5% of the sample. The sample taken for sequencing was blood. Receptors originate from a person aged 18 to 70 in good health.

This chain connects TRBV6-1 to TRBJ2-7, with no clear D. This CDR3 region has 12 residues. In germline, CDR1 is MNHNS, CDR2 SASEGT. V dropped 6 bases and J dropped 0 bases, with 6 bases sitting between them. In DNA, the CDR3 is TGTGCCAGCAGCAGACTCTCCTACGAGCAGTACTTC. Protein product: CASSRLSYEQYF.

This chain connects TRBV10-2 to TRBJ1-1, with 9 bases fitting TRBD1. Trimming cost V 0 bases and J 3 bases; bases outside gene matches: 5. This CDR3 spans 16 amino acids. Germline assignment: CDR1 WSHSY and CDR2 SAAADI. CDR3 nucleotides: TGCGCCAGCAGTGAGTCCCACAGGGGGCGGGACACTGAAGCTTTCTTT. Its protein is CASSESHRGRDTEAFF.